The T cell receptor beta chain under discussion was sequenced for a study of T-cell memory formation after mild COVID-19. Across the study: TCR clusters mostly belonged to single donors.

TCRdb reprocessed the 5' RACE reads via MiXCR and lists one record per CDR3 protein. The sample records around 410,000 distinct CDR3 sequences, 23% being singletons. A note on this clonotype: What it binds is unknown.

Findings and limits, study-wide: A second wave of clones peaked on day 37, and their SARS-CoV-2 specificity went unconfirmed. Pre-infection memory already had some responding clones, implying cross-reactive memory joined.

The clonotype originates from an adult woman who had mild COVID-19 (a few samples of this study predate the infection). Cell type and time point are not known. Sequenced material: PBMCs or a T cell subset sorted from them (not recorded which).

Here the CDR3 reads CASSSRGQGTEAFF. The CDR3 coding sequence is TGCGCCAGCAGCTCCAGGGGGCAGGGCACTGAAGCTTTCTTT. The genes are TRBV5-1 and TRBJ1-1, with TRBD1 matching over 8 bases. The CDR3 spans 14 residues. The germline V gene has CDR1 SGHRS and CDR2 YFSETQ. Trimming took 3 bases from V and 4 from J; bases not matched to a gene: 5. The full variable domain, rest sourced from reference TRBV5-1 and TRBJ1-1, is KAGVTQTPRYLIKTRGQQVTLSCSPISGHRSVSWYQQTPGQGLQFLFEYFSETQRNKGNFPGRFSGRQFSNSRSEMNVSTLELGDSALYLCASSSRGQGTEAFFGQGTRLTVV.